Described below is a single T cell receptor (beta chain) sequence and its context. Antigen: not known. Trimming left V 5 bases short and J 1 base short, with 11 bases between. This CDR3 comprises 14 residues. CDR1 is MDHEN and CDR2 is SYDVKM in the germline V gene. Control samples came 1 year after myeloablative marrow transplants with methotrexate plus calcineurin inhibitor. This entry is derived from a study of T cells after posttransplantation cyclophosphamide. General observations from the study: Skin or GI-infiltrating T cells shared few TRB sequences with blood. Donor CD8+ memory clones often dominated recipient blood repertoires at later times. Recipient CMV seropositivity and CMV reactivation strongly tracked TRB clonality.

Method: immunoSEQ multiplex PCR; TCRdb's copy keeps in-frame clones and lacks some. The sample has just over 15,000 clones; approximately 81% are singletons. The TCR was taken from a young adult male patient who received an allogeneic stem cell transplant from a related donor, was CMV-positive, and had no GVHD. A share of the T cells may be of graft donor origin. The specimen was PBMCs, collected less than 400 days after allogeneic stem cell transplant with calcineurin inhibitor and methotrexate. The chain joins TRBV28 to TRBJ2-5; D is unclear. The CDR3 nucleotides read TGTGCCAGCAGTCCCGGTCCTAGCCAAGAGACCCAGTACTTC. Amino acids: CASSPGPSQETQYF.